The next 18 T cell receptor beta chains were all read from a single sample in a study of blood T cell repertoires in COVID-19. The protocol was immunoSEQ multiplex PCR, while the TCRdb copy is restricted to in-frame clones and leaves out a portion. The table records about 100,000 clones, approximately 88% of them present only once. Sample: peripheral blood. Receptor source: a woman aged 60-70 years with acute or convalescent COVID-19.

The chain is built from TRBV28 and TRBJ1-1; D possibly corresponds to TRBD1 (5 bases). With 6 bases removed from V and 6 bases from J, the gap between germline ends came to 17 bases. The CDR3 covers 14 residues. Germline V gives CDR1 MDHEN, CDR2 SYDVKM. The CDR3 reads CASRWGGSSPEAFF. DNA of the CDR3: TGTGCCAGCAGATGGGGGGGGTCGAGCCCTGAAGCTTTCTTT.

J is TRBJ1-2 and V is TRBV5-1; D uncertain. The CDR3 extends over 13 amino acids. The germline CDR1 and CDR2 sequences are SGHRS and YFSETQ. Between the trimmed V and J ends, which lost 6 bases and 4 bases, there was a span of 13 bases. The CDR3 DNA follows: TGCGCCAGCACCCGTGATCCTACCTATGGCTACACCTTC. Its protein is CASTRDPTYGYTF.

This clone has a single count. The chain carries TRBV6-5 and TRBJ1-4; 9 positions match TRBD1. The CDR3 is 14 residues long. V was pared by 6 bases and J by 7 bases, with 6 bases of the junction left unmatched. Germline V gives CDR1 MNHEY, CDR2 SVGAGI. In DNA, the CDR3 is TGTGCCAGCAGGACCGGGACAGGGAGTGAAAAACTGTTTTTT. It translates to CASRTGTGSEKLFF.

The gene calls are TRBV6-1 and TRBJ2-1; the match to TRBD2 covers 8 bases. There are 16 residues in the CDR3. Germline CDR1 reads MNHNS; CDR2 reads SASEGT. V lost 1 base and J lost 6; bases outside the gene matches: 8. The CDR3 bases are TGTGCCAGCAGTGAAGTCCTAGCGGGTAGGGTCAATGAGCAGTTCTTC. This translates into CASSEVLAGRVNEQFF.

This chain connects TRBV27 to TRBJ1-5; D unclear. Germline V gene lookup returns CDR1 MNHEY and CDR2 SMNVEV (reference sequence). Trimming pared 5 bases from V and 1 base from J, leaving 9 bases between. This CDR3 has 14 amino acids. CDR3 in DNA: TGTGCCAGCAGTGAAGGAGGGAGCAATCAGCCCCAGCATTTT. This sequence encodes CASSEGGSNQPQHF.

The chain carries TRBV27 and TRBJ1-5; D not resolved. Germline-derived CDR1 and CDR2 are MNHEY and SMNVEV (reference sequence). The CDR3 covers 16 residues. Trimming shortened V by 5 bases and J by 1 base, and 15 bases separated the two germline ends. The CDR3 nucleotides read TGTGCCAGCAGTAGCGTCAGATTCTCCAGCAATCAGCCCCAGCATTTT. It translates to CASSSVRFSSNQPQHF.

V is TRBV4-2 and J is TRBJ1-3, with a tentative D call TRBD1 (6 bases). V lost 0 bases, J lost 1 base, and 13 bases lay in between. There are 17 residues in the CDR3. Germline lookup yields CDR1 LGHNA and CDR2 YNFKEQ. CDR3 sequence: CASSQERRGPSGNTIYF. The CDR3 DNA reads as TGTGCCAGCAGCCAAGAGAGGCGGGGGCCATCTGGAAACACCATATATTTT.

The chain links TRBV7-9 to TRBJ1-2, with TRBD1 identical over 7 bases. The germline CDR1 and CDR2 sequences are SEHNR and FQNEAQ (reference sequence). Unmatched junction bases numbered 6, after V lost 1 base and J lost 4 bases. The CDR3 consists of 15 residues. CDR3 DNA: TGTGCCAGCAGCTTAGGACAGGGTCCGGGCTATGGCTACACCTTC. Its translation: CASSLGQGPGYGYTF.

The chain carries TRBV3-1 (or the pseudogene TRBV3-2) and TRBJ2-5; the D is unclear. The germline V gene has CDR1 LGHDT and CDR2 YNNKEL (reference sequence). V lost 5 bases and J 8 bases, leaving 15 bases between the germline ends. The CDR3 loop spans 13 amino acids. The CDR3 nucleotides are TGTGCCAGCAGCTCCTTCCCCGCGGAAACCCAGTACTTC. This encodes CASSSFPAETQYF.

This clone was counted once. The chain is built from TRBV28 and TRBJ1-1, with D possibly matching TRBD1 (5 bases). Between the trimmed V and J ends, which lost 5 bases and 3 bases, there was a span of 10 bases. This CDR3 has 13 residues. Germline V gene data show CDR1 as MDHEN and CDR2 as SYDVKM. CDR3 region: CASSPTEYTEAFF. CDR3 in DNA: TGTGCCAGCAGTCCGACAGAGTACACTGAAGCTTTCTTT.

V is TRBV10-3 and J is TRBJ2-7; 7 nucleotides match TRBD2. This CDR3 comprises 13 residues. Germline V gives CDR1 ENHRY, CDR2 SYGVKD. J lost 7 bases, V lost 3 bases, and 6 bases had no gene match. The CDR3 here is CAISDLGGREQYF. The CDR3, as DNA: TGTGCCATCAGTGATTTGGGGGGGAGGGAGCAGTACTTC.

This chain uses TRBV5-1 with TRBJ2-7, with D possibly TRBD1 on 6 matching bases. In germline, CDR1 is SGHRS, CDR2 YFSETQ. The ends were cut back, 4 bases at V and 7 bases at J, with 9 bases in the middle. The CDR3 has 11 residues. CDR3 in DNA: TGCGCCAGCAGCGGACAGAGGGAGCAGTACTTC. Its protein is CASSGQREQYF.

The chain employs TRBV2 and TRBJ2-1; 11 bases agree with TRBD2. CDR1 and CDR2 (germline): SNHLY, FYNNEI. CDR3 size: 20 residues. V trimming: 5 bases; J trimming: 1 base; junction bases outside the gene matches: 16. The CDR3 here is CASSPPPTSGTHPSYNEQFF. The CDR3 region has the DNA TGTGCCAGCAGTCCTCCCCCGACTAGCGGGACCCACCCATCCTACAATGAGCAGTTCTTC.

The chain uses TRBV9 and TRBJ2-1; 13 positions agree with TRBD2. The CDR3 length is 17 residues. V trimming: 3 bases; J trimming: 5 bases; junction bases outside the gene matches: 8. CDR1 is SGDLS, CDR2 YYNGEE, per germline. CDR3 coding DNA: TGTGCCAGCAGCGCCCCCCTGGGACTAGCGGGACACAATGAGCAGTTCTTC. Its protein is CASSAPLGLAGHNEQFF.

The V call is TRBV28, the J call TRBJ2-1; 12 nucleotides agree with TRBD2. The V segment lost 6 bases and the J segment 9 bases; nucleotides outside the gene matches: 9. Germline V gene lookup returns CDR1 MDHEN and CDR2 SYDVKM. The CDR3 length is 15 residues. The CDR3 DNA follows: TGTGCCAGCAGAACGACTAGCGGGAGATTAGGTGAGCAGTTCTTC. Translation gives CASRTTSGRLGEQFF.

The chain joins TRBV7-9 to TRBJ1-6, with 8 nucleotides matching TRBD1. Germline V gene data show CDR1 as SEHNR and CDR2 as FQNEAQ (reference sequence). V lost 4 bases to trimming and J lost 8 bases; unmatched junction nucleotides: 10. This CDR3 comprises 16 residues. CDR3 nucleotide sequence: TGTGCCAGCAGCTCTGGACAGGGCACGGGGGATTCACCCCTCCACTTT. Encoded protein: CASSSGQGTGDSPLHF.

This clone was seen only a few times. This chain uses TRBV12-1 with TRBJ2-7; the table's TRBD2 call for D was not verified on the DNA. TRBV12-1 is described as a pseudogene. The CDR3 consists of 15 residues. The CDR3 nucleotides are TGTGCCAGCAGTCTGATAGGGACTAGCGACCACGAGCAGTACTTC. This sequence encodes CASSLIGTSDHEQYF.

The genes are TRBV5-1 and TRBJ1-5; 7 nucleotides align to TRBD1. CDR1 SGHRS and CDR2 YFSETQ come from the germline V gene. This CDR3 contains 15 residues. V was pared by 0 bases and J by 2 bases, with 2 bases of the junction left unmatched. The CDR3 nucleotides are TGCGCCAGCAGCTTGGAAGGACAGGGCAATCAGCCCCAGCATTTT. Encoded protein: CASSLEGQGNQPQHF.